This T cell receptor (beta chain) derives from a study of OX40 agonist ivuxolimab in advanced cancers. About the research overall: Three patients responded partially, comprising one with hepatocellular carcinoma and two with cutaneous melanoma. Whole-study results and caveats: Partly responding patients at 0.1-3.0 mg/kg showed some of the smallest clonal expansion.

With regard to this clone: What it recognizes is unknown.

Assay: immunoSEQ multiplex PCR; the TCRdb copy retains only in-frame clones and omits some. The repertoire holds about 46,000 clones, with less than 90% as singletons. This receptor was obtained from an adult with an advanced solid tumor such as melanoma, head and neck, liver or kidney cancer. This specimen consisted of CD4+ or CD8+ T cells sorted from blood, obtained in a trial of the OX40 agonist ivuxolimab.

The CDR3 DNA reads TGTGCCAGCAGTGACCCCCCAGCCATCAATCAGCCCCAGCATTTT. This encodes CASSDPPAINQPQHF. The V and J genes are TRBV28 and TRBJ1-5; D ambiguous. Trimming shortened V by 5 bases and J by 3 bases, and 14 bases separated the two germline ends. The CDR3 consists of 15 residues. Germline V gives CDR1 MDHEN, CDR2 SYDVKM.